These 25 T cell receptor beta chains were all obtained from the same sample, sequenced in a study of STAT5B mutations in CD4+ large granular lymphocyte leukemia. Sequencing was performed with immunoSEQ multiplex PCR; in TCRdb, only in-frame clones are kept and a portion is missing. The sample lists 20,000 or so clones; 65% to 85% were seen once. Sequencing was carried out using CD4+ T cells from blood buffy coats. Receptors originate from a human donor in good health.

This clone was seen just once. The genes are TRBV9 and TRBJ1-2, with 7 positions matching TRBD1. The V gene end was trimmed by 2 bases and the J gene end by 3 bases; junction bases not matched to a gene: 1. This CDR3 is 13 amino acids long. Per germline, CDR1 SGDLS and CDR2 YYNGEE. The CDR3 is CASSVDRDYGYTF. The DNA of the CDR3 is TGTGCCAGCAGCGTCGACAGGGACTATGGCTACACCTTC.

This chain connects TRBV19 to TRBJ2-3, with 8 bases identical to TRBD1. CDR1 and CDR2 (germline): LNHDA, SQIVND (reference sequence). J lost 2 bases, V lost 5 bases, and 6 bases had no gene match. The CDR3 is made up of 15 amino acids. CDR3 DNA sequence: TGTGCCAGTAGTCAAGGACAGGGCCCCACAGATACGCAGTATTTT. Encoded protein: CASSQGQGPTDTQYF.

This clone was seen a few times. The V gene is TRBV10-3, the J gene TRBJ2-7; D may be TRBD1 or TRBD2 (5 bases each). The CDR3 spans 14 residues. Per germline, CDR1 ENHRY and CDR2 SYGVKD. The V and J ends lost 2 bases and 6 bases respectively, with 14 bases between them. The CDR3 loop is CAISETKLGVEQYF. DNA for the CDR3: TGTGCCATCAGTGAGACCAAATTGGGGGTCGAGCAGTACTTC.

The V gene is TRBV7-6, the J gene TRBJ2-7, with D perhaps TRBD1 (6 bases). The length of the CDR3 is 15 residues. Germline loops: CDR1 SGHVS, CDR2 FNYEAQ. V was shortened by 5 bases and J by 2 bases, with 16 bases between the two germline ends. In DNA, the CDR3 is TGTGCCAGCAGCCCCAGACCAGGGGCAGCCTACGAGCAGTACTTC. Amino acid sequence: CASSPRPGAAYEQYF.

The chain links TRBV18 to TRBJ2-5; the D gene is possibly TRBD2 (6 bases). The germline gives CDR1 KGHSH, CDR2 LQKENI. V shed 3 bases and J shed 6 bases, with 8 bases lying between them. The CDR3 is 12 residues long. The CDR3 is CASSPEGKTQYF. CDR3 bases: TGTGCCAGCTCACCGGAGGGGAAGACCCAGTACTTC.

V gene TRBV4-1 combines with J gene TRBJ2-1; 11 bases line up with TRBD2. V lost 5 bases and J lost 8; bases outside the gene matches: 8. The V gene's germline CDR1 is MGHRA and CDR2 YSYEKL. The CDR3 is made up of 15 amino acids. In DNA, the CDR3 is TGCGCCAGCAGCGATAGCGGGAGGGCGATCTATGAGCAGTTCTTC. It is translated as CASSDSGRAIYEQFF.

This clone appeared a few times. The chain has TRBV5-5 and TRBJ1-3; the match to TRBD1 covers 7 bases. Germline values: CDR1 SGHKS, CDR2 YYEKEE (reference sequence). The V gene end was trimmed by 2 bases and the J gene end by 4 bases; junction bases not matched to a gene: 6. The CDR3 contains 15 residues. CDR3 coding DNA: TGTGCCAGCAGCTTTGACAGGGTTCCCGGAAACACCATATATTTT. Protein product: CASSFDRVPGNTIYF.

J is TRBJ2-1 and V is TRBV11-2; possible D gene TRBD2, 6 bases. V was clipped by 5 bases and J by 6 bases, with 8 bases between them. CDR1 is SGHAT, CDR2 FQNNGV, per germline. The CDR3 contains 12 residues. The CDR3 loop reads CASSPTSNEQFF. The CDR3 nucleotides read TGTGCCAGCAGCCCGACTAGCAATGAGCAGTTCTTC.

The CDR3 spells CASSEALSGRTGANVLTF. The CDR3 DNA follows: TGTGCCAGCAGTGAAGCTCTTTCCGGCCGGACCGGGGCCAACGTCCTGACTTTC. The chain combines TRBV6-1 with TRBJ2-6; D is undetermined. Trimming took 0 bases from V and 4 from J, leaving 16 bases between them. Germline V gene lookup returns CDR1 MNHNS and CDR2 SASEGT. The CDR3 sequence is 18 residues long.

The genes are TRBV18 and TRBJ2-1; D is uncertain. There are 13 residues in the CDR3. Germline-derived CDR1 and CDR2 are KGHSH and LQKENI. The V end was cut by 3 bases, the J end by 0 bases, with 3 bases between. The CDR3 nucleotides are TGTGCCAGCTCACCGCCCTCCTACAATGAGCAGTTCTTC. This translates into CASSPPSYNEQFF.

V gene TRBV6-1 combines with J gene TRBJ2-1; 7 nucleotides agree with TRBD2. V shed 4 bases and J 8 bases; nucleotides not matched to a gene: 11. CDR3 size: 15 residues. Per germline, CDR1 MNHNS and CDR2 SASEGT. The CDR3 region has the DNA TGTGCCAGCAGTGTCGTCGCGGGAGTTCGGGATGAGCAGTTCTTC. It translates to CASSVVAGVRDEQFF.

This chain uses TRBV5-6 with TRBJ2-4; TRBD1 or TRBD2 may be the D gene (5 bases each). With 1 base removed from V and 1 base from J, the gap between germline ends came to 9 bases. The germline V gene has CDR1 SGHDT and CDR2 YYEEEE. The CDR3 runs to 15 residues. In nucleotides, the CDR3 is TGTGCCAGCAGCTTGTGGGGGACCGCCAAAAACATTCAGTACTTC. Translated: CASSLWGTAKNIQYF.

The chain has TRBV4-2 and TRBJ1-1; D gene uncertain. The V end was cut by 1 base, the J end by 0 bases, with 18 bases between. The germline V gene encodes CDR1 LGHNA and CDR2 YNFKEQ. The CDR3 is 18 residues long. The CDR3 here is CASSQVFLLRELNTEAFF. CDR3 in DNA: TGTGCCAGCAGCCAAGTGTTTTTGTTACGGGAGCTGAACACTGAAGCTTTCTTT.

The rearrangement uses TRBV6-1 and TRBJ1-5; D ambiguous. The V end lost 6 bases, the J end lost 0 bases, and 9 bases lay between the germline ends. The CDR3 is 14 amino acids. Germline lookup yields CDR1 MNHNS and CDR2 SASEGT. As DNA, the CDR3 is TGTGCCAGCAGGGCAACCCATAGCAATCAGCCCCAGCATTTT. Protein: CASRATHSNQPQHF.

This clone was recorded a few times. V is TRBV10-3 and J is TRBJ2-7; a weak D match, TRBD2 (6 bases). Trimming cost V 10 bases and J 3 bases, with 16 bases left between them. The CDR3 loop spans 13 amino acids. Germline CDR1 reads ENHRY; CDR2 reads SYGVKD. The CDR3 here is CASSGALNYEQYF. The CDR3 DNA reads as TGTGCCAGTAGCGGTGCCCTGAACTACGAGCAGTACTTC.

The rearrangement joins TRBV27 to TRBJ2-6; maybe TRBD1 (6 bases). Trimming removed 6 bases from V and 0 bases from J, with 21 bases in between. This CDR3 has 19 residues. Germline-derived CDR1 and CDR2 are MNHEY and SMNVEV (reference sequence). The CDR3 region has the DNA TGTGCCAGCAGAGGAGCGAAAGACAGGCTTTTCTCTGGGGCCAACGTCCTGACTTTC. Translated: CASRGAKDRLFSGANVLTF.

The gene calls are TRBV18 and TRBJ2-2; 12 nucleotides agree with TRBD1. Unmatched junction bases numbered 3, after V lost 1 base and J lost 6 bases. CDR1 and CDR2 from the germline V gene are KGHSH and LQKENI. CDR3 length: 16 residues. CDR3 bases: TGTGCCAGCTCACCACAGGGACAGGGGGCCGCCGGGGAGCTGTTTTTT. The encoded protein is CASSPQGQGAAGELFF.

The rearrangement links TRBV15 to TRBJ2-7, with 8 bases that match TRBD1. The CDR3 contains 15 residues. Germline-derived CDR1 and CDR2 are LNHNV and YYDKDF (reference sequence). V trimming: 9 bases; J trimming: 6 bases; junction bases outside the gene matches: 16. The CDR3 reads CATKTGEQGGGEQYF. CDR3 DNA sequence: TGTGCCACTAAAACCGGGGAACAGGGGGGTGGCGAGCAGTACTTC. The variable domain in full, with the rest retrieved from reference TRBV15 and TRBJ2-7, is DAMVIQNPRYQVTQFGKPVTLSCSQTLNHNVMYWYQQKSSQAPKLLFHYYDKDFNNEADTPDNFQSRRPNTSFCFLDIRSPGLGDTAMYLCATKTGEQGGGEQYFGPGTRLTVT.

The chain joins TRBV30 to TRBJ2-1; D not certain. Germline V gene lookup returns CDR1 GTSNPN and CDR2 SVGIG (reference sequence). V lost 4 bases, J lost 0 bases, and 7 bases lay in between. The CDR3 covers 13 residues. The CDR3: CAWTGSSYNEQFF. The CDR3 nucleotides are TGTGCCTGGACCGGATCCTCCTACAATGAGCAGTTCTTC. The full variable domain, its missing parts supplied by reference TRBV30 and TRBJ2-1, is SQTIHQWPATLVQPVGSPLSLECTVEGTSNPNLYWYRQAAGRGLQLLFYSVGIGQISSEVPQNLSASRPQDRQFILSSKKLLLSDSGFYLCAWTGSSYNEQFFGPGTRLTVL.

The chain combines TRBV6-1 with TRBJ2-1; a weak D match, TRBD1 (6 bases). Trimming shortened V by 2 bases and J by 2 bases, and 13 bases separated the two germline ends. The CDR3 has 16 amino acids. Germline V gene sequence: CDR1 MNHNS, CDR2 SASEGT. The CDR3 loop reads CASSERSGGTYNEQFF. The DNA of the CDR3 is TGTGCCAGCAGTGAAAGGAGTGGGGGCACCTACAATGAGCAGTTCTTC.

V is TRBV11-2 and J is TRBJ1-2; D may be TRBD1 (6 bases). The CDR3 runs to 14 residues. Germline CDR1 SGHAT, CDR2 FQNNGV. V lost 4 bases and J lost 4, with 13 bases in between. CDR3 amino acids: CASSSYRAAYGYTF. The DNA of the CDR3 is TGTGCCAGCAGCTCTTACAGGGCGGCCTATGGCTACACCTTC. Together with reference TRBV11-2 and TRBJ1-2, the CDR3 gives the full variable domain: EAGVAQSPRYKIIEKRQSVAFWCNPISGHATLYWYQQILGQGPKLLIQFQNNGVVDDSQLPKDRFSAERLKGVDSTLKIQPAKLEDSAVYLCASSSYRAAYGYTFGSGTRLTVV.

V and J are TRBV7-9 and TRBJ2-1; D ambiguous. This CDR3 spans 16 amino acids. Trimming took off 5 bases at V and 6 bases at J, with 20 bases between the two ends. Germline-derived CDR1 and CDR2 are SEHNR and FQNEAQ (reference sequence). The CDR3 protein is CASSIPHGIVGNEQFF. DNA of the CDR3: TGTGCCAGCAGCATCCCACACGGCATCGTGGGCAATGAGCAGTTCTTC.

The chain joins TRBV7-2 to TRBJ2-1; D unresolved. Trimming removed 1 base from V and 1 base from J, with 8 bases in between. CDR1 and CDR2 from the germline V gene are SGHTA and FQGNSA. There are 15 residues in the CDR3. CDR3 nucleotide sequence: TGTGCCAGCAGCTTAGACGGCGGTTCCTACAATGAGCAGTTCTTC. It specifies CASSLDGGSYNEQFF.

This chain links TRBV19 with TRBJ1-2, with D hard to call. The V end lost 3 bases, the J end lost 6 bases, and 11 bases lay between the germline ends. Germline loops: CDR1 LNHDA, CDR2 SQIVND (reference sequence). The CDR3 runs 13 residues. CDR3 region: CASSIRGENGYTF. The DNA for the CDR3 is TGTGCCAGTAGTATCCGGGGTGAAAATGGCTACACCTTC.

The chain recombines TRBV7-8 with TRBJ1-2; TRBD1 is a possible D gene (5 bases). The CDR3 has 14 residues. Between the trimmed V and J ends, which lost 5 bases and 4 bases, there was a span of 14 bases. Per the germline V gene, CDR1 is SGHVS and CDR2 is FQNEAQ. The CDR3 region has the DNA TGTGCCAGCAGCACCCGTGGGGCGCCCTATGGCTACACCTTC. This translates into CASSTRGAPYGYTF.